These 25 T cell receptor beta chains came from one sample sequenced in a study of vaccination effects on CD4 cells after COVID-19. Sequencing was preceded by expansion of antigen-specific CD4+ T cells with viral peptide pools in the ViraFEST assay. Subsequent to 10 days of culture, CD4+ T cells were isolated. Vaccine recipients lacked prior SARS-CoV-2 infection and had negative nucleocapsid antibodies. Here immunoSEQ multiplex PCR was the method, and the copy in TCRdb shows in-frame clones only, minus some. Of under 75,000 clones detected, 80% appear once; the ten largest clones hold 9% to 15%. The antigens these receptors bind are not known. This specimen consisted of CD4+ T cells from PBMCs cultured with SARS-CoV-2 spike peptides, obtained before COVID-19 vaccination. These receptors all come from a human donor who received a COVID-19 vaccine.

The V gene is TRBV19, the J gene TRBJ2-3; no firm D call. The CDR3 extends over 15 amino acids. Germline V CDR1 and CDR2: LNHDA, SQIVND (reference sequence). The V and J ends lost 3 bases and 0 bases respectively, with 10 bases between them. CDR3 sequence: CASSIRPESTDTQYF. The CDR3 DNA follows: TGTGCCAGTAGTATCCGACCGGAGAGCACAGATACGCAGTATTTT.

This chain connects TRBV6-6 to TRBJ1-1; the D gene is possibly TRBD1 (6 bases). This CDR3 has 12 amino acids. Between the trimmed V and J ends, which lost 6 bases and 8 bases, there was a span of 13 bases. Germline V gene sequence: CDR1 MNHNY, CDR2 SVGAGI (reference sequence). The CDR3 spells CASRSDSLEAFF. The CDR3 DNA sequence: TGTGCCAGCAGGTCGGACAGTTTAGAAGCTTTCTTT.

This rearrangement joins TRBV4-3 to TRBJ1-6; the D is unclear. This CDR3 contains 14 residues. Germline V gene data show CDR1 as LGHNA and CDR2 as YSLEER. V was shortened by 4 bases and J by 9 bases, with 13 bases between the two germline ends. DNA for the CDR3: TGCGCCAGCAGCCTGGCCAACGCCTTTTCACCCCTCCACTTT. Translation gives CASSLANAFSPLHF.

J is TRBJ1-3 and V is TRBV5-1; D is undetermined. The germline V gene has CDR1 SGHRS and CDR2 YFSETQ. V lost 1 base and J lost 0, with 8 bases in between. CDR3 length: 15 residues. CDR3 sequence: CASSLTPGSGNTIYF. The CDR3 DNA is TGCGCCAGCAGCTTGACCCCCGGCTCTGGAAACACCATATATTTT.

The CDR3 nucleotides are TGTGCCAGCAGCCCCTCCGCAAGGGGAGCTTTCTTT. Residues: CASSPSARGAFF. V is TRBV7-2 and J is TRBJ1-1; the D gene is possibly TRBD1 (5 bases). Germline CDR1 reads SGHTA; CDR2 reads FQGNSA. The V end was cut by 5 bases, the J end by 10 bases, with 14 bases between. CDR3 size: 12 residues. Drawing the rest from reference TRBV7-2 and TRBJ1-1, the complete variable domain is GAGVSQSPSNKVTEKGKDVELRCDPISGHTALYWYRQSLGQGLEFLIYFQGNSAPDKSGLPSDRFSAERTGGSVSTLTIQRTQQEDSAVYLCASSPSARGAFFGQGTRLTVV.

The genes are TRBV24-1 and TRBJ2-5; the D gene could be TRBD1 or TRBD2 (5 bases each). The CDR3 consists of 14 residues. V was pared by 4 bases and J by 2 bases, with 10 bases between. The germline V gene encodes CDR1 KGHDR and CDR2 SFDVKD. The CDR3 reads CATSESGAQETQYF. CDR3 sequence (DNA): TGTGCCACCAGTGAATCCGGGGCACAAGAGACCCAGTACTTC.

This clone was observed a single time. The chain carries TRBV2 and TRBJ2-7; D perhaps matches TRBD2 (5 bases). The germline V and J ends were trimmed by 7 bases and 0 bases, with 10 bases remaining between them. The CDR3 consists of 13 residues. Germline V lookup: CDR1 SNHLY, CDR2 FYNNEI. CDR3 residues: CASTIGLSYEQYV. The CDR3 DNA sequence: TGTGCCAGCACGATCGGACTCTCCTACGAGCAGTACGTC.

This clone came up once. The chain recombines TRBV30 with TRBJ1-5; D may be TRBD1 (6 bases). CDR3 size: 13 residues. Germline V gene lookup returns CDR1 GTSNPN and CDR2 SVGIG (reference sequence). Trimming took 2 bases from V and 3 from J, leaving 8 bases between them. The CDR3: CAWSTGNNQPQHF. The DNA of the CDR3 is TGTGCCTGGAGTACAGGGAACAATCAGCCCCAGCATTTT.

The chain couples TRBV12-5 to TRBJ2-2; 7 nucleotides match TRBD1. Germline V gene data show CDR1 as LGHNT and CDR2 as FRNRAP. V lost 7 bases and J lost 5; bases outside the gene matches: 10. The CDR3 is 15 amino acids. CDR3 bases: TGTGCTAGTGCCCTACAGGGGTTAGGGACCGGGGAGCTGTTTTTT. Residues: CASALQGLGTGELFF.

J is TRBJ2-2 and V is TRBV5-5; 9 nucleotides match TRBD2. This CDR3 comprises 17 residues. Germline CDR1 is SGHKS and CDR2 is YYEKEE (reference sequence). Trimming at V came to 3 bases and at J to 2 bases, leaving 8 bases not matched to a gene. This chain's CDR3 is CASSSTLAGANTGELFF. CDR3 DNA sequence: TGTGCCAGCAGCTCAACTTTAGCGGGGGCAAACACCGGGGAGCTGTTTTTT.

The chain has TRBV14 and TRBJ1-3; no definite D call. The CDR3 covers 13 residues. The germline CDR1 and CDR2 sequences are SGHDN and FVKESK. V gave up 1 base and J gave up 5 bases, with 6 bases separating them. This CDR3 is CASSQANRNTIYF. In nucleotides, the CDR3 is TGTGCCAGCAGCCAAGCTAATAGAAACACCATATATTTT.

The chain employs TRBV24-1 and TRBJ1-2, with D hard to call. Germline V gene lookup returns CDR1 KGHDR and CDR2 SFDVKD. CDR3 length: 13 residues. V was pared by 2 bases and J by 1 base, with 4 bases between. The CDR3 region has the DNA TGTGCCACCAGTGATTCCGTTAACTATGGCTACACCTTC. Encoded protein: CATSDSVNYGYTF.

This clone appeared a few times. CDR3 sequence reads: CASSLAGSVGGETQYF. The CDR3, as DNA: TGTGCCAGCAGCTTGGCAGGGTCTGTTGGGGGGGAGACCCAGTACTTC. J is TRBJ2-5 and V is TRBV5-4, with D perhaps matching TRBD2 (6 bases). V lost 0 bases and J lost 5, with 17 bases in between. Germline CDR1 SGHNT, CDR2 YYREEE (reference sequence). The CDR3 is made up of 16 amino acids.

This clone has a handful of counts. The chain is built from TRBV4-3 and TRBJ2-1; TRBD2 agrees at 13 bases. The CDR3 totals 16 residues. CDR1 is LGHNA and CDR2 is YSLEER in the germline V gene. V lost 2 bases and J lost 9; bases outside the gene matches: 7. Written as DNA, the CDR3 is TGCGCCAGCAGCCAAAAACTAGCGGGGGGGTCTTTTGAGCAGTTCTTC. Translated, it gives CASSQKLAGGSFEQFF.

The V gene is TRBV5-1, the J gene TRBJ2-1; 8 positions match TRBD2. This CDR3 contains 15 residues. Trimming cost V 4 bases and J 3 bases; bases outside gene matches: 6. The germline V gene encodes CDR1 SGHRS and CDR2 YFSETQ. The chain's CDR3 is CASSLGLAHYNEQFF. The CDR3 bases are TGCGCCAGCAGCCTCGGACTAGCCCACTACAATGAGCAGTTCTTC.

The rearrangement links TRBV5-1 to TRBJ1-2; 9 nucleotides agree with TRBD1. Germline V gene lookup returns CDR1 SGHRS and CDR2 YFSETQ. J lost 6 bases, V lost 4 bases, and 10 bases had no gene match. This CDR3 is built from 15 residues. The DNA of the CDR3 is TGCGCCAGCAGCCTAAATACAGGGGGCGCAGATGGCTACACCTTC. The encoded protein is CASSLNTGGADGYTF.

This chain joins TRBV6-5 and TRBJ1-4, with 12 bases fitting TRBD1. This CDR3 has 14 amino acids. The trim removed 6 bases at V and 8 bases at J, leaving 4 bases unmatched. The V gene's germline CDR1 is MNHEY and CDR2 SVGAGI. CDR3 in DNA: TGTGCCAGCAGAAGGGACAGGGGGCAAGAAAAACTGTTTTTT. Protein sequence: CASRRDRGQEKLFF.

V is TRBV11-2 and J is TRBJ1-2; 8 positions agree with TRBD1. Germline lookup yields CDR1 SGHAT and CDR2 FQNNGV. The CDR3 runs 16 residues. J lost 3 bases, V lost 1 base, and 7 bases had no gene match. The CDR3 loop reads CASSLGQGIWYYGYTF. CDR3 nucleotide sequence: TGTGCCAGCAGCTTAGGACAGGGGATTTGGTACTATGGCTACACCTTC.

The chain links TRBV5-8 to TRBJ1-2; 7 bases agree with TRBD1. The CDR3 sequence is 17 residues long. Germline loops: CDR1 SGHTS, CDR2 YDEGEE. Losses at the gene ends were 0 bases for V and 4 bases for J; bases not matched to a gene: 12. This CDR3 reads CASSLDENRGTTYGYTF. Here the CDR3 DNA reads TGTGCCAGCAGCTTGGATGAAAACAGGGGAACTACCTATGGCTACACCTTC. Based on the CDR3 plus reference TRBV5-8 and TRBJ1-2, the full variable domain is EAGVTQSPTHLIKTRGQQATLRCSPISGHTSVYWYQQALGLGLQFLLWYDEGEERNRGNFPPRFSGRQFPNYSSELNVNALELEDSALYLCASSLDENRGTTYGYTFGSGTRLTVV.

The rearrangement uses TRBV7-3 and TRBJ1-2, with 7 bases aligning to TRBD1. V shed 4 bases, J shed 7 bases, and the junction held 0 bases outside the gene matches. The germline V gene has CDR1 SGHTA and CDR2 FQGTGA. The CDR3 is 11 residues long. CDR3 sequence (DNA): TGTGCCAGCAGCTCAGGGGGTGGCTACACCTTC. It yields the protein CASSSGGGYTF.

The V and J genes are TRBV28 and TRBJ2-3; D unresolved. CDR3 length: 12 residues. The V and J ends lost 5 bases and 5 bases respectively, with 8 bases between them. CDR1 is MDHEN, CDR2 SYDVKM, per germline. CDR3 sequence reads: CASSRLEDTQYF. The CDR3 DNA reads TGTGCCAGCAGTAGGTTAGAAGATACGCAGTATTTT.

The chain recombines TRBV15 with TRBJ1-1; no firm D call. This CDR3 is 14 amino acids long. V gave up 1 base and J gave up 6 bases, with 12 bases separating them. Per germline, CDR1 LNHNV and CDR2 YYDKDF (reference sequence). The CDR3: CATSRVDMLPEAFF. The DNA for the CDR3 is TGTGCCACCAGCAGAGTCGATATGTTGCCTGAAGCTTTCTTT.

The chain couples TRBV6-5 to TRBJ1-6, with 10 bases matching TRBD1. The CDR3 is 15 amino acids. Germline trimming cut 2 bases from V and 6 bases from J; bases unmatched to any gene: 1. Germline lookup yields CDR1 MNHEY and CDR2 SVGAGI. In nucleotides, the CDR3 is TGTGCCAGCAGTTACCGGGACAGGGGTAATTCACCCCTCCACTTT. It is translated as CASSYRDRGNSPLHF.

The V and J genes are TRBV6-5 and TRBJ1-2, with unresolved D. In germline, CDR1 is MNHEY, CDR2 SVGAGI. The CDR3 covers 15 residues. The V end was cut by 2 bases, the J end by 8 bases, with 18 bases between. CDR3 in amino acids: CASSYVRDNFEGYTF. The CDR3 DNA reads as TGTGCCAGCAGTTACGTGAGGGATAATTTCGAGGGCTACACCTTC.

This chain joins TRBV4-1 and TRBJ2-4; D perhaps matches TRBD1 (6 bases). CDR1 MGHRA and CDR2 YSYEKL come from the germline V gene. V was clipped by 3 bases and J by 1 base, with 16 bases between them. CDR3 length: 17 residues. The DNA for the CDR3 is TGCGCCAGCAGCCATATTACAGGGTTATCGGCCAAAAACATTCAGTACTTC. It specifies CASSHITGLSAKNIQYF.